This T cell receptor beta chain was identified during a study of T-cell memory formation after mild COVID-19. Findings and limits, study-wide: CD4/CD8 balance held among clones contracting day 15 to 85, and later expanders leaned CD4+. Some clones that responded turned up in pre-infection memory, which suggests that cross-reactive memory joined in. Clones which contracted sat mainly in CM and EM if CD4+, and in EMRA if CD8+.

There are a few counts of this clonotype. Its antigen is unidentified. It was 5'RACE with constant-segment primers that produced the TCR alpha and TCR beta cDNA libraries, which carried sample barcodes and UMIs. Each CDR3 protein gets one entry after TCRdb re-called the 5' RACE reads with MiXCR. The data show 150,000 to 200,000 distinct CDR3 sequences, around 15% seen once. The CDR3 runs 13 residues. CDR1 is SQVTM and CDR2 is ANQGSEA in the germline V gene. V dropped 6 bases and J dropped 5 bases, with 14 bases sitting between them. This TCR derives from an adult woman who had mild COVID-19 (a few samples of this study predate the infection). Cell type and time point are not known. The gene calls are TRBV29-1 and TRBJ1-5, with D possibly TRBD1 on 6 matching bases. Source material: PBMCs or a T cell subset sorted from them (not recorded which). In nucleotides, the CDR3 is TGCAGCGTAGCACAGGGTTTAGATCAGCCCCAGCATTTT. It translates to CSVAQGLDQPQHF.